The 18 T cell receptor beta chains below come from one sample, sequenced in a study of T cell clonality in common variable immunodeficiency. Libraries were prepared by immunoSEQ multiplex PCR; TCRdb keeps only in-frame clonotypes and omits some of them. Observed in the sample are more than 35,000 clones, none of them singletons. The sequencing input was peripheral blood mononuclear cells. Receptors were obtained from a person between 18 and 70 years old in good health.

There are many counts of this clone. The CDR3 goes on 3 residues after the read ends, and that part is filled in from the germline J gene. The rearrangement uses TRBV6-2 or TRBV6-3 and TRBJ2-3; the D is unclear. Germline V gene data show CDR1 as MNHEY and CDR2 as SVGEGT. Trimming pared 3 bases from V and 8 bases from J, leaving 24 bases between. This CDR3 spans 17 amino acids. CDR3 region: CASSYWPTVAAVGTQYF. CDR3 bases read: TGTGCCAGCAGTTATTGGCCCACGGTGGCGGCGGTAGGTACG.

This clone was detected ten times or more. The read is 3 residues too short to cover the CDR3 end, so that end is filled in from the germline J gene. V is TRBV5-1 and J is TRBJ1-5; TRBD1 matches 7 bases. V lost 7 bases to trimming and J lost 4 bases; unmatched junction nucleotides: 11. The CDR3 consists of 15 residues. Germline CDR1 reads SGHRS; CDR2 reads YFSETQ. The part of the CDR3 DNA that was read is TGCGCCAGCCGCACGACGACAGGGTCAAATCAGCCC. Translating it yields CASRTTTGSNQP. The whole CDR3 is CASRTTTGSNQPQHF.

This clone was counted at least ten times. The CDR3 reads CASSRQGSNNEQFF. Partial CDR3 DNA: TGTGCCAGCAGCAGACAGGGGTCGAACAATGAG. V and J are TRBV9 and TRBJ2-1; TRBD1 aligns across 8 bases. From the germline J gene comes the end of the CDR3, since the read stops 3 residues before it. This CDR3 has 14 amino acids. Germline V lookup: CDR1 SGDLS, CDR2 YYNGEE. Trimming took 4 bases from V and 5 from J; bases not matched to a gene: 5.

This clone appeared many times. The CDR3 extends 3 residues past the end of the read, so its final part is completed from the germline J gene. The V call is TRBV3-1 (or the pseudogene TRBV3-2), the J call TRBJ2-1; 7 bases are shared with TRBD2. V dropped 1 base and J dropped 0; count of bases not matched to a gene: 6. The CDR3 runs to 17 residues. Per germline, CDR1 LGHDT and CDR2 YNNKEL (reference sequence). CDR3 amino acids: CASSQVRERDSYNEQFF. The covered CDR3 bases are TGTGCCAGCAGCCAAGTCAGGGAGCGGGACTCCTACAATGAG.

Ten or more counts support this clone. The read stops 3 residues short of the end of the CDR3; the missing end is completed from the germline J gene. V is TRBV9 and J is TRBJ1-5; D uncertain. The V gene lost 0 bases and the J gene lost 3 bases, with 10 bases spanning the gap. The CDR3 runs 15 residues. Germline V lookup: CDR1 SGDLS, CDR2 YYNGEE. CDR3 amino acids: CASSVEGLDNQPQHF. CDR3 bases read: TGTGCCAGCAGCGTAGAGGGTCTTGACAATCAGCCC.

Many counts were recorded for this clone. The read finishes 3 residues shy of the CDR3 end, and the germline J gene is used to complete it. The V and J genes are TRBV3-1 (or the pseudogene TRBV3-2) and TRBJ2-5; D unresolved. Germline CDR1 LGHDT, CDR2 YNNKEL (reference sequence). The CDR3 runs 15 residues. V was pared by 0 bases and J by 0 bases, with 8 bases between. Incomplete CDR3 DNA: TGTGCCAGCAGCCAAGATCTCGACTACCAAGAGACC. Translation gives CASSQDLDYQET. The whole CDR3 is CASSQDLDYQETQYF.

This clone was detected ten times or more. This chain's CDR3 is CASRQVPLSGTQYF. CDR3 DNA (partial): TGTGCCAGCCGACAGGTTCCCCTCTCCGGTACG. The gene calls are TRBV28 and TRBJ2-3, with D possibly being TRBD1 (6 bases). Read sequence stops 3 residues before the CDR3 end, and the germline J gene provides the missing end. Per germline, CDR1 MDHEN and CDR2 SYDVKM. The CDR3 runs 14 residues. Deletions cut 8 bases from V and 8 bases from J, with 20 bases between.

This clone was seen at least ten times. The read ends 3 residues shy of where the CDR3 ends; the end is completed using the germline J gene. The chain carries TRBV28 and TRBJ1-1; D perhaps matches TRBD1 (6 bases). The CDR3 runs 15 residues. Germline V gene data show CDR1 as MDHEN and CDR2 as SYDVKM. The DNA read from the CDR3 is TGTGCCAGCCCCGAACCCTTACAACAGGGCCCTGGA. This gives the protein CASPEPLQQGPG. The CDR3 reads in full as CASPEPLQQGPGAFF.

This clone was counted many times. The read falls 3 residues short of the CDR3 end, and the missing part is taken from the germline J gene. The rearrangement links TRBV11-1 to TRBJ1-3, with a possible D match to TRBD1 (5 bases). The V end was cut by 5 bases, the J end by 0 bases, with 8 bases between. The CDR3 runs 14 residues. Germline-derived CDR1 and CDR2 are SGHAT and FQDESV (reference sequence). The chain's CDR3 is CASSGRDSGNTIYF. CDR3 DNA, as far as it was read: TGTGCCAGCAGCGGCAGGGACTCTGGAAACACC.

The CDR3 here is CASSVQGGKTQYF. CDR3 DNA (partial): TGTGCCAGTAGTGTACAGGGGGGTAAGACC. This rearrangement joins TRBV19 to TRBJ2-5, with 8 positions matching TRBD1. The sequence runs out 3 residues before the end of the CDR3; the remainder is reconstructed from the germline J gene. This CDR3 region has 13 residues. Trimming at V came to 5 bases and at J to 6 bases, leaving 5 bases not matched to a gene. CDR1 LNHDA and CDR2 SQIVND come from the germline V gene (reference sequence).

This clone was observed at least ten times. The read ends 3 residues shy of where the CDR3 ends; the end is completed using the germline J gene. V gene TRBV20-1 combines with J gene TRBJ2-3; TRBD2 matches at 7 bases. Looked up from germline, CDR1 is DFQATT and CDR2 is SNEGSKA (reference sequence). The CDR3 is 14 residues long. With 5 bases clipped from V and 0 bases from J, the junction kept 5 bases outside the gene matches. The part of the CDR3 DNA that was read is TGCAGTGCTGCTAGCGGATCTAGCACAGATACG. It yields the protein CSAASGSSTDT. The entire CDR3 reads CSAASGSSTDTQYF.

This clone was seen repeatedly, ten times or more. The read ends 3 residues before the CDR3 terminus; that terminus is restored from the germline J gene. J is TRBJ2-1 and V is TRBV7-2; 9 bases map to TRBD1. Germline V gives CDR1 SGHTA, CDR2 FQGNSA. The J segment lost 6 bases and the V segment lost 5 bases, leaving 5 bases of the junction unmatched. This CDR3 is built from 14 residues. CDR3 bases read: TGTGCCAGCAGCACCGGGACAGGGCGCAATGAG. Translating gives CASSTGTGRNE. The entire CDR3 protein is CASSTGTGRNEQFF.

CDR3 bases read: TGTGCCAGCAGCTCGACCCCCCGGGGGAATTCACCC. It encodes CASSSTPRGNSP. The whole CDR3 sequence reads CASSSTPRGNSPLHF. J is TRBJ1-6 and V is TRBV11-3, with TRBD1 as a possible D gene (5 bases). The DNA ends 3 residues before the CDR3 does, and the rest of the CDR3 is filled in from the germline J gene. The CDR3 extends over 15 amino acids. V gave up 4 bases and J gave up 7 bases, with 14 bases separating them. Germline V CDR1 and CDR2: SGHNT, YENEEA.

The table lists this clone with many counts. From the germline J gene comes the end of the CDR3, since the read stops 3 residues before it. The chain employs TRBV9 and TRBJ2-7; 8 positions match TRBD1. Germline CDR1 is SGDLS and CDR2 is YYNGEE. V was clipped by 2 bases and J by 2 bases; unmatched bases: 6. The CDR3 is 15 residues long. The CDR3 sequence: CASSVGQGAPYEQYF. The CDR3 DNA, read in part, is TGTGCCAGCAGCGTGGGGCAGGGGGCTCCCTACGAG.

There are many counts of this clone. From the germline J gene comes the end of the CDR3, since the read stops 3 residues before it. The chain uses TRBV7-6 and TRBJ1-1; the D gene is possibly TRBD1 (6 bases). Trimming removed 4 bases at V and 1 base at J, with 10 bases between. CDR3 size: 14 residues. Germline assignment: CDR1 SGHVS and CDR2 FNYEAQ. The CDR3 DNA, read in part, is TGTGCCAGCAGCTCGGGAGGGGGGAACACTGAA. Protein sequence: CASSSGGGNTE. The whole CDR3 protein reads CASSSGGGNTEAFF. Together with reference TRBV7-6 and TRBJ1-1, the CDR3 gives the full variable domain: GAGVSQSPRYKVTKRGQDVALRCDPISGHVSLYWYRQALGQGPEFLTYFNYEAQQDKSGLPNDRFSAERPEGSISTLTIQRTEQRDSAMYRCASSSGGGNTEAFFGQGTRLTVV.

This clone was recorded at least ten times. The read terminates 3 residues before the CDR3 end, so the remaining end is supplied by the germline J gene. The chain uses TRBV3-1 (or the pseudogene TRBV3-2) and TRBJ1-5, with D possibly TRBD1 on 6 matching bases. The CDR3 length is 14 residues. Per germline, CDR1 LGHDT and CDR2 YNNKEL (reference sequence). Trimming took 3 bases from V and 3 from J, leaving 9 bases between them. The covered CDR3 bases are TGTGCCAGCAGCCACCGGGACAACAATCAGCCC. This sequence encodes CASSHRDNNQP. In full, the CDR3 reads CASSHRDNNQPQHF.

This clone was picked up many times. The observed sequence ends 3 residues before the CDR3 terminus, with the missing tail filled in from the germline J gene. The gene calls are TRBV7-9 and TRBJ1-2; 7 bases align to TRBD1. CDR3 length: 15 residues. The V gene's germline CDR1 is SEHNR and CDR2 FQNEAQ (reference sequence). V shed 11 bases, J shed 1 base, and the junction held 13 bases outside the gene matches. CDR3: CACSRDSRLNYGYTF. CDR3 DNA, as far as it was read: TGTGCCTGCTCCCGGGACAGCCGCCTTAACTATGGC.

This clone has at least ten counts. Read sequence stops 3 residues before the CDR3 end, and the germline J gene provides the missing end. J is TRBJ1-2 and V is TRBV19, with D tentatively TRBD1 (6 bases). The V end lost 8 bases, the J end lost 4 bases, and 17 bases lay between the germline ends. The CDR3 is 14 residues long. The germline CDR1 and CDR2 sequences are LNHDA and SQIVND (reference sequence). The CDR3 sequence: CASRHREEVYGYTF. The DNA read from the CDR3 is TGTGCCAGTCGCCACAGGGAAGAAGTCTATGGC.